This is a list of T cell receptor beta chains from one sample in a study of chemoradiotherapy in HPV16-positive cancers. Method: immunoSEQ multiplex PCR; TCRdb's copy keeps in-frame clones and lacks some. Here the sample spans some 6,000 clones, approximately 90% being singletons. The source was tumor tissue, collected from a patient who underwent chemoradiotherapy. These receptors all come from a human donor with HPV-associated anogenital cancer. Each CDR3 is given with its conserved first and last residue. The order of the fields is clone size, J gene, D gene, V gene, CDR3 protein, CDR3 DNA. The D gene is left open where the match is weak. Clone size is stated in some rows and not others, as once, few, many or a class when expanded.

>.|TRBJ2-1|.|TRBV11-2
CASTPNSGRGEQFF
TGTGCCAGCACCCCGAATAGCGGACGGGGTGAGCAGTTCTTC
>.|TRBJ1-6|.|TRBV2
CASRDNYNSPLHF
TGTGCCAGCAGGGACAACTATAATTCACCCCTCCACTTT
>.|TRBJ1-2|TRBD1|TRBV30
CAWRSGGRGYTF
TGTGCCTGGAGATCAGGGGGAAGGGGCTACACCTTC
>.|TRBJ2-7|.|TRBV6-6
CASSYDESAPYEQYF
TGTGCCAGCAGTTACGACGAGTCTGCCCCCTACGAGCAGTACTTC
>.|TRBJ1-2|.|TRBV27
CASSFGLPTRGYTF
TGTGCCAGCAGTTTCGGACTACCAACTCGGGGCTACACCTTC
>.|TRBJ1-4|.|TRBV9
CASSSLTGDEKLFF
TGTGCCAGCAGCTCCCTGACGGGGGATGAAAAACTGTTTTTT
>.|TRBJ1-5|.|TRBV9
CASSFAGSNQPQHF
TGTGCCAGCAGCTTTGCGGGGAGCAATCAGCCCCAGCATTTT
>.|TRBJ2-5|.|TRBV14
CASSQEGVTQYF
TGTGCCAGCAGCCAAGAAGGTGTGACCCAGTACTTC
>.|TRBJ1-2|TRBD1|TRBV11-3
CASSTDRMINYGYTF
TGTGCCAGCAGCACGGACAGGATGATTAACTATGGCTACACCTTC
>.|TRBJ2-2|.|TRBV14
CASSPRFAGELFF
TGTGCCAGCAGCCCCCGGTTCGCCGGGGAGCTGTTTTTT
>.|TRBJ1-2|.|TRBV6-1
CASSERALANYGYTF
TGTGCCAGCAGTGAAAGGGCCTTAGCTAACTATGGCTACACCTTC
>.|TRBJ1-1|TRBD1|TRBV9
CASSVETGGSTEAFF
TGTGCCAGCAGCGTAGAGACAGGGGGTAGCACTGAAGCTTTCTTT
>.|TRBJ2-2|.|TRBV6-6
CASNLPTFDTGELFF
TGTGCCAGCAACTTACCGACTTTTGACACCGGGGAGCTGTTTTTT
>once|TRBJ1-3|.|TRBV6-1
CASSESSRDGNTIYF
TGTGCCAGCAGTGAAAGCTCCAGGGATGGGAACACCATATATTTT
>.|TRBJ2-1|TRBD2|TRBV7-3
CASSTGTSMGNEQFF
TGTGCCAGCAGCACTGGGACTAGCATGGGTAATGAGCAGTTCTTC
>.|TRBJ2-3|.|TRBV5-1
CASRPKRLANTQYF
TGCGCCAGCAGGCCCAAACGGTTGGCAAATACGCAGTATTTT
>.|TRBJ1-2|.|TRBV6-5
CASSYDGQFYGYTF
TGTGCCAGCAGTTACGACGGACAATTCTATGGCTACACCTTC
>.|TRBJ2-1|TRBD2|TRBV7-3
CASSSSGRTDRLFF
TGTGCCAGCAGCTCTAGCGGGAGGACCGATAGGCTGTTCTTC
>.|TRBJ1-1|.|TRBV11-2
CASSSQTGRNTEAFF
TGTGCCAGCAGCTCCCAAACAGGGAGGAACACTGAAGCTTTCTTT
>.|TRBJ2-1|TRBD1|TRBV11-1
CASSLAGQGDMYNEQFF
TGTGCCAGCAGCTTAGCGGGACAGGGGGATATGTACAATGAGCAGTTCTTC
>.|TRBJ2-1|.|TRBV25-1
CASSVLGSGTFNNEQFF
TGTGCCAGCAGTGTTCTAGGTTCGGGGACATTCAACAATGAGCAGTTCTTC
>large|TRBJ2-3|.|TRBV18
CASSRTTRKTDTQYF
TGTGCCAGCTCACGGACGACCAGGAAGACAGATACGCAGTATTTT
>.|TRBJ1-3|TRBD1|TRBV5-1
CASSADGQGQGTIYF
TGCGCCAGCAGCGCAGACGGACAGGGTCAGGGCACCATATATTTT
>once|TRBJ1-5|TRBD1|TRBV7-6
CASSAGQGQNQPQHF
TGTGCCAGCAGCGCGGGACAGGGTCAAAATCAGCCCCAGCATTTT
>.|TRBJ1-1|.|TRBV28
CASSLSLGEAFF
TGTGCCAGCAGTTTATCTCTCGGAGAAGCTTTCTTT
>.|TRBJ1-1|.|TRBV7-2
CASGPAKTEAFF
TGTGCCAGCGGGCCGGCGAAAACTGAAGCTTTCTTT
>.|TRBJ2-7|.|TRBV21-1
CASSRLGTSGNSYEQYF
TGTGCCAGCAGCAGGTTGGGGACTAGCGGGAACTCCTACGAGCAGTACTTC
>.|TRBJ2-6|.|TRBV29-1
CSAGGMSSGANVLTF
TGCAGCGCAGGAGGGATGAGCTCTGGGGCCAACGTCCTGACTTTC
>.|TRBJ2-1|.|TRBV11-2
CASSLEVGRRASNEQFF
TGTGCCAGCAGCTTAGAAGTGGGCAGACGGGCCAGCAATGAGCAGTTCTTC
>.|TRBJ2-7|.|TRBV6-5
CASSYGLADEQYF
TGTGCCAGCAGTTACGGGTTAGCGGACGAGCAGTACTTC
>.|TRBJ1-4|.|TRBV27
CASSLNGGNEKLFF
TGTGCCAGCAGTTTAAACGGAGGAAATGAAAAACTGTTTTTT
>.|TRBJ2-3|.|TRBV7-3
CASSLSAGSLDTQYF
TGTGCCAGCAGCTTAAGTGCCGGGTCCCTTGATACGCAGTATTTT
>.|TRBJ2-1|TRBD2|TRBV14
CASSQYLAVRTSNEQFF
TGTGCCAGCAGCCAATATCTAGCGGTGCGCACCTCGAATGAGCAGTTCTTC
>.|TRBJ2-1|.|TRBV21-1
CASSLKEVRSVGNEQFF
TGTGCCAGCAGCTTAAAAGAGGTCCGGTCGGTCGGAAATGAGCAGTTCTTC
>.|TRBJ2-5|.|TRBV14
CASSQVTAGETQYF
TGTGCCAGCAGCCAAGTCACCGCCGGGGAGACCCAGTACTTC
>.|TRBJ1-1|.|TRBV10-3
CATEAGAIMNTEAFF
TGTGCCACCGAGGCAGGGGCAATTATGAACACTGAAGCTTTCTTT
>once|TRBJ1-6|.|TRBV6-1
CASTERGRVNSPLHF
TGTGCCAGCACCGAAAGGGGCAGGGTCAATTCACCCCTCCACTTT
>.|TRBJ1-2|.|TRBV27
CASRVGGYGYTF
TGTGCCAGCAGGGTGGGAGGCTATGGCTACACCTTC
>.|TRBJ1-3|.|TRBV2
CASRNTGNTIYF
TGTGCCAGCAGGAACACGGGAAACACCATATATTTT
>once|TRBJ1-5|.|TRBV7-8
CASSYNKQQGRQPQHF
TGTGCCAGCAGCTACAACAAACAACAGGGTCGGCAGCCCCAGCATTTT
>.|TRBJ1-1|.|TRBV5-1
CASSSGGLVGEAFF
TGCGCCAGCAGCTCGGGGGGTCTAGTAGGGGAAGCTTTCTTT
>.|TRBJ1-4|TRBD1|TRBV9
CASSTPGQNEKLFF
TGTGCCAGCAGCACTCCGGGACAGAATGAAAAACTGTTTTTT
>.|TRBJ2-3|.|TRBV5-1
CASSPPGTQKHTDTQYF
TGCGCCAGCAGCCCCCCCGGGACTCAGAAACACACAGATACGCAGTATTTT
>.|TRBJ2-5|.|TRBV20-1
CSARLGETQYF
TGCAGTGCTAGATTGGGGGAGACCCAGTACTTC
>.|TRBJ1-2|.|TRBV28
CASQYDPSGYTF
TGTGCCAGCCAGTATGACCCCTCTGGCTACACCTTC
>once|TRBJ1-5|.|TRBV10-1
CASSSGQGNQPQHF
TGCGCCAGCAGTTCTGGGCAGGGTAATCAGCCCCAGCATTTT
>.|TRBJ2-2|.|TRBV9
CASSVQGNTNTGELFF
TGTGCCAGCAGCGTACAGGGAAATACGAACACCGGGGAGCTGTTTTTT
>.|TRBJ2-1|.|TRBV14
CASSQDRILNNEQFF
TGTGCCAGCAGCCAAGACAGGATACTTAACAATGAGCAGTTCTTC
>.|TRBJ2-3|TRBD1|TRBV9
CASSVGWGTGEADTQYF
TGTGCCAGCAGCGTAGGGTGGGGGACAGGAGAGGCAGATACGCAGTATTTT
>.|TRBJ2-3|TRBD2|TRBV30
CAWSYDGGVADTQYF
TGTGCCTGGAGTTATGACGGGGGGGTCGCAGATACGCAGTATTTT
>.|TRBJ2-5|.|TRBV19
CASSISREQRETQYF
TGTGCCAGTAGTATCTCCCGAGAACAAAGGGAGACCCAGTACTTC